This TCR beta chain stems from a study of T cells in localized non-small cell lung cancer. Data came from immunoSEQ multiplex PCR; TCRdb stores just in-frame clones and leaves some out. The profile covers some 35,000 clones, with just over 90% appearing a single time and more than 5.5% taken by the ten largest. The source material was peripheral blood, sampled before any cancer treatment. This TCR came from a female donor older than 55 with stage I lung adenocarcinoma.

The CDR3 DNA reads as TGTGCCACCGGGGGGACAGGCTATCCCAATGGCTACACCTTC. As protein: CATGGTGYPNGYTF. This chain uses TRBV27 with TRBJ1-2; 8 bases align to TRBD1. The CDR3 contains 14 residues. From germline, CDR1 is MNHEY and CDR2 SMNVEV (reference sequence). V dropped 10 bases and J dropped 6; count of bases not matched to a gene: 13.